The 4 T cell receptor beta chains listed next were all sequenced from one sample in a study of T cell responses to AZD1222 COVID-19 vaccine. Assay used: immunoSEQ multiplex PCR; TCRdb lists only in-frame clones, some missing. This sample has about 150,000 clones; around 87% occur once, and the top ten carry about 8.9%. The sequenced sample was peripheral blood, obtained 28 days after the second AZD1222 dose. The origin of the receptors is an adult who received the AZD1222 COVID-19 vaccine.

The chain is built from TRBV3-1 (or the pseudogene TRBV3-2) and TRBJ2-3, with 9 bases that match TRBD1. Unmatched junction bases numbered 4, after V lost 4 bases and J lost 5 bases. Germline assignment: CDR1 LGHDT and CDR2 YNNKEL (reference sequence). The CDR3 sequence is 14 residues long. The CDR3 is CASSPGTGLDTQYF. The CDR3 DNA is TGTGCCAGCAGCCCCGGGACAGGGTTAGATACGCAGTATTTT.

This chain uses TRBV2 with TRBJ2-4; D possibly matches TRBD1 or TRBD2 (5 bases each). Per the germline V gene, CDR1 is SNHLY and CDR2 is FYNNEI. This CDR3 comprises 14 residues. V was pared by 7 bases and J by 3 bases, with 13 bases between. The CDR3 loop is CASIERGGKNIQYF. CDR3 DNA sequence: TGTGCCAGCATCGAGAGGGGTGGCAAAAACATTCAGTACTTC.

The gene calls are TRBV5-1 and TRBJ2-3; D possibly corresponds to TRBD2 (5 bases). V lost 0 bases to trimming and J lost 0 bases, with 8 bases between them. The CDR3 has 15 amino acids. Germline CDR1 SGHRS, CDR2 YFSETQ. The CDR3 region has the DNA TGCGCCAGCAGCTTGGCCGGGGTCAGCACAGATACGCAGTATTTT. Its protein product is CASSLAGVSTDTQYF.

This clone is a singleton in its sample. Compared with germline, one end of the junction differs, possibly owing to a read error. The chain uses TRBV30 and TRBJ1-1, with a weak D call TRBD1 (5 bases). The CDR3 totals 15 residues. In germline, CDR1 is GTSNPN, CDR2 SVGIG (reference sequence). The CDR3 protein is CAWSVLVQVNAEAFF. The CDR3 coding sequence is TGTGCCTGGAGTGTACTGGTACAGGTGAACGCTGAAGCTTTCTTT.